A selection of T cell receptor beta chains follows, all from one sample in a study of blood T cells in healthy people across ages. TCRdb processed the 5' RACE reads anew with MiXCR; each CDR3 protein has one entry. The data hold about 2 million distinct CDR3 sequences, with roughly 50% observed a single time. Sequencing used blood. Receptors originate from a woman between 40 and 55 years old in good health. The CDR3 runs from the conserved cysteine through the conserved F or W. Fields, in order: clone size, V gene, D gene, CDR3 length, J gene, CDR3 protein, CDR3 DNA. D genes are given only for firm matches. Rows may omit the clone size; those that give it use once, few, many or a size class.

NA	TRBV4-3	NA	16	TRBJ2-1	CASSQDHRGRGNEQFF	TGCGCCAGCAGCCAAGATCATCGGGGCCGGGGGAATGAGCAGTTCTTC
NA	TRBV6-6	NA	15	TRBJ1-2	CASSYAEQVYYGYTF	TGTGCCAGCAGTTATGCAGAGCAGGTCTACTATGGCTACACCTTC
NA	TRBV29-1	NA	13	TRBJ2-3	CSGVRASTDTQYF	TGCAGCGGTGTGAGGGCTAGCACAGATACGCAGTATTTT
few	TRBV6-5	NA	13	TRBJ2-7	CATTPGSSYEQYF	TGTGCCACCACTCCAGGGTCTTCGTACGAGCAGTACTTC
NA	TRBV4-1	TRBD2	16	TRBJ2-3	CASSYGGRGDPDTQYF	TGCGCCAGCAGTTATGGGGGGCGGGGGGACCCAGATACGCAGTATTTT
NA	TRBV20-1	TRBD1	18	TRBJ1-5	CSAVQTGQSPYSNQPQHF	TGCAGTGCTGTACAGACAGGGCAGTCCCCTTATAGCAATCAGCCCCAGCATTTT
many	TRBV7-2	TRBD2	16	TRBJ2-3	CASSPRLAGGTDTQYF	TGTGCCAGCAGCCCCCGGCTAGCGGGGGGTACAGATACGCAGTATTTT
few	TRBV7-2	NA	15	TRBJ2-7	CASHESPGAGYEQYF	TGTGCCAGCCACGAATCCCCAGGGGCGGGCTACGAGCAGTACTTC
NA	TRBV9	NA	13	TRBJ2-3	CASSDLTTHTQYF	TGTGCCAGCAGCGACTTGACCACCCATACGCAGTATTTT
NA	TRBV10-3	TRBD2	15	TRBJ2-5	CAISDGLAGMETQYF	TGTGCCATCAGTGATGGGCTAGCGGGGATGGAGACCCAGTACTTC